This section outlines one TCR beta chain sequence together with its context. Other nucleotide sequences from this sample produce the same CDR3. Measured with immunoSEQ multiplex PCR; TCRdb has only the in-frame clones, and not every one. The repertoire includes 980,000 or so clones, around 80% of them detected once, and about 1.5% sits in the top ten. CDR1 is SGHRS and CDR2 is YFSETQ in the germline V gene. This CDR3 has 14 amino acids. V shed 4 bases and J shed 4 bases, with 11 bases lying between them. These data belong to a study of shared clonotypes between healthy human individuals. What was sequenced was memory CD4+ T cells sorted from blood. Noted subset: CD45RA-negative fraction. The chain recombines TRBV5-1 with TRBJ2-2; the D gene is possibly TRBD2 (6 bases). The source of this sequence is a man in his late teens or twenties in good health. The CDR3 DNA reads TGCGCCAGCAGCCCGGACGGGAGCACCGGGGAGCTGTTTTTT. Translation: CASSPDGSTGELFF.